A single sample is the source of the 21 T cell receptor beta chains below, sequenced in a study of blood T cells in healthy people across ages. Primers used in a second PCR of about 7 to 12 cycles were a sample-barcoded 5' primer and a J-beta primer mix. TCRdb re-derived calls from the 5' RACE reads in MiXCR, one entry per CDR3 protein. The sample lists about 830,000 distinct CDR3 sequences, around 62% occurring once. Sequencing was carried out using blood. These receptors all come from a man younger than 40 in good health.

This clonotype was counted a few times. This chain links TRBV5-1 with TRBJ2-7, with a tentative D call TRBD2 (5 bases). The V gene's germline CDR1 is SGHRS and CDR2 YFSETQ. The CDR3 spans 15 residues. Trimming cost V 4 bases and J 2 bases, with 16 bases left between them. DNA for the CDR3: TGCGCCAGCAGCGTGAGGACGGGGATGGCCTACGAGCAGTACTTC. As protein: CASSVRTGMAYEQYF.

This clonotype was counted between two and nine times. This chain joins TRBV9 and TRBJ2-3, with TRBD1 matching over 7 bases. Germline lookup yields CDR1 SGDLS and CDR2 YYNGEE. V was clipped by 3 bases and J by 2 bases; unmatched bases: 6. There are 15 residues in the CDR3. The DNA of the CDR3 is TGTGCCAGCAGCGCGGGACAGTCGGACACAGATACGCAGTATTTT. It yields the protein CASSAGQSDTDTQYF.

The V call is TRBV2, the J call TRBJ2-4, with 9 bases matching TRBD1. With the DNA end fitting TRBJ2-7 better, the J assignment may be wrong. The V gene's germline CDR1 is SNHLY and CDR2 FYNNEI. This CDR3 contains 16 residues. Here the CDR3 DNA reads TGTGCCAGCAGTGGGGACAGGGTTGAGTTGTCCTACGAGCAGTACTTC. This translates into CASSGDRVELSYEQYF.

This chain links TRBV2 with TRBJ1-6; possibly TRBD1 for D (5 bases). Germline V gene lookup returns CDR1 SNHLY and CDR2 FYNNEI. The CDR3 totals 15 residues. With 7 bases removed from V and 7 bases from J, the gap between germline ends came to 17 bases. The CDR3 region is CASTRQQRVNSPLHF. CDR3 nucleotide sequence: TGTGCCAGCACCAGACAGCAGCGCGTGAATTCACCCCTCCACTTT.

V and J are TRBV6-2 or TRBV6-3 and TRBJ1-6, with D perhaps matching TRBD1 (6 bases). V was clipped by 7 bases and J by 14 bases, with 24 bases between them. This CDR3 comprises 15 residues. The germline V gene encodes CDR1 MNHEY and CDR2 SVGEGT. The CDR3 coding sequence is TGTGCCAGCACAAACTCTATTCGGACAGCCAGGGCCCTCCACTTT. It codes for CASTNSIRTARALHF.

V is TRBV27 and J is TRBJ2-5; TRBD1 might be the D (5 bases). Germline loops: CDR1 MNHEY, CDR2 SMNVEV (reference sequence). Trimming pared 5 bases from V and 4 bases from J, leaving 17 bases between. CDR3 length: 15 residues. The CDR3 is CASSPGQVLIETQYF. The CDR3 DNA sequence: TGTGCCAGCAGTCCAGGGCAAGTCTTAATAGAGACCCAGTACTTC.

This clonotype was detected only a few times. The chain joins TRBV7-3 to TRBJ2-4, with D perhaps assigned TRBD1 or TRBD2 (6 bases each). TRBJ2-5 matches the DNA end more closely, so the J call is doubtful. The germline V gene encodes CDR1 SGHTA and CDR2 FQGTGA. The CDR3 is 15 amino acids. CDR3 region: CASSLGGVGGETQYF. CDR3 bases: TGTGCCAGCAGCTTAGGGGGAGTGGGGGGCGAGACCCAGTACTTC.

V and J are TRBV2 and TRBJ2-7; the match to TRBD2 covers 8 bases. This CDR3 is 15 amino acids long. The J segment lost 2 bases and the V segment lost 2 bases, leaving 5 bases of the junction unmatched. In germline, CDR1 is SNHLY, CDR2 FYNNEI. CDR3 sequence (DNA): TGTGCCAGCAGTGAACCGGGACTAGGCGCCTACGAGCAGTACTTC. It specifies CASSEPGLGAYEQYF.

The chain carries TRBV15 and TRBJ2-1, with 9 bases lining up with TRBD1. Germline-derived CDR1 and CDR2 are LNHNV and YYDKDF (reference sequence). Losses at the gene ends were 5 bases for V and 7 bases for J; bases not matched to a gene: 9. The CDR3 has 15 amino acids. CDR3 residues: CATSFRDRVKNEQFF. CDR3 coding DNA: TGTGCCACCAGCTTCCGGGACAGGGTGAAAAATGAGCAGTTCTTC. Variable domain in full (rest from reference TRBV15 and TRBJ2-1): DAMVIQNPRYQVTQFGKPVTLSCSQTLNHNVMYWYQQKSSQAPKLLFHYYDKDFNNEADTPDNFQSRRPNTSFCFLDIRSPGLGDTAMYLCATSFRDRVKNEQFFGPGTRLTVL.

This clonotype was observed a few times. J is TRBJ2-1 and V is TRBV27; 10 nucleotides line up with TRBD2. J lost 4 bases, V lost 2 bases, and 2 bases had no gene match. In germline, CDR1 is MNHEY, CDR2 SMNVEV (reference sequence). The CDR3 length is 15 residues. The CDR3 DNA reads as TGTGCCAGCAGTTTACAAGCGGGGGGGTACAATGAGCAGTTCTTC. Translated, it gives CASSLQAGGYNEQFF.

The V call is TRBV9, the J call TRBJ1-2; tentative D call: TRBD1 (6 bases). The V end lost 4 bases, the J end lost 8 bases, and 15 bases lay between the germline ends. CDR1 is SGDLS, CDR2 YYNGEE, per germline. The CDR3 is made up of 13 amino acids. CDR3 region: CASSLPGALGYTF. CDR3 in DNA: TGTGCCAGCAGCCTTCCAGGGGCGCTGGGCTACACCTTC.

In nucleotides, the CDR3 is TGTGCCAGCAGACCAGCCGGGACAGGGACCGGAAAAGCTTTCTTT. The encoded protein is CASRPAGTGTGKAFF. This chain joins TRBV12-3 or TRBV12-4 and TRBJ1-1, with 9 bases aligning to TRBD1. Losses at the gene ends were 6 bases for V and 9 bases for J; bases not matched to a gene: 14. This CDR3 contains 15 residues.

The chain has TRBV7-8 and TRBJ2-3; 7 bases map to TRBD2. Germline CDR1 SGHVS, CDR2 FQNEAQ. The trim removed 4 bases at V and 5 bases at J, leaving 15 bases unmatched. This CDR3 comprises 17 residues. The CDR3 bases are TGTGCCAGCAGCTATCGGGGGGAGATCGGGGAGAAAGATACGCAGTATTTT. Translating gives CASSYRGEIGEKDTQYF. Filled out from reference TRBV7-8 and TRBJ2-3, the complete variable domain reads GAGVSQSPRYKVAKRGQDVALRCDPISGHVSLFWYQQALGQGPEFLTYFQNEAQLDKSGLPSDRFFAERPEGSVSTLKIQRTQQEDSAVYLCASSYRGEIGEKDTQYFGPGTRLTVL.

V is TRBV2 and J is TRBJ2-3; TRBD1 or TRBD2 may be the D gene (6 bases each). The germline V gene encodes CDR1 SNHLY and CDR2 FYNNEI. Trimming took 8 bases from V and 6 from J, leaving 18 bases between them. This CDR3 comprises 14 residues. The CDR3 spells CASRGPRERDTQYF. DNA for the CDR3: TGTGCCAGCCGGGGGCCCAGGGAGAGGGATACGCAGTATTTT. The variable domain in full, completed from reference TRBV2 and TRBJ2-3, reads EPEVTQTPSHQVTQMGQEVILRCVPISNHLYFYWYRQILGQKVEFLVSFYNNEISEKSEIFDDQFSVERPDGSNFTLKIRSTKLEDSAMYFCASRGPRERDTQYFGPGTRLTVL.

V usage is TRBV5-4 and J usage is TRBJ2-5; possible D gene TRBD2, 6 bases. Germline CDR1 reads SGHNT; CDR2 reads YYREEE (reference sequence). V dropped 4 bases and J dropped 4 bases, with 14 bases sitting between them. CDR3 length: 14 residues. The CDR3 nucleotides read TGTGCCAGCAGCCTCAATCACGGGGGAGAGACCCAGTACTTC. This gives the protein CASSLNHGGETQYF.

V and J are TRBV6-5 and TRBJ1-1; 8 bases line up with TRBD1. Trimming took 6 bases from V and 0 from J; bases not matched to a gene: 3. CDR1 MNHEY and CDR2 SVGAGI come from the germline V gene. The CDR3 contains 14 residues. The CDR3 coding sequence is TGTGCCAGCAGAAGGGACAGGATGAACACTGAAGCTTTCTTT. Residues: CASRRDRMNTEAFF.

This chain links TRBV27 with TRBJ2-3; a weak D match, TRBD2 (6 bases). From germline, CDR1 is MNHEY and CDR2 SMNVEV (reference sequence). The V and J ends lost 3 bases and 0 bases respectively, with 16 bases between them. This CDR3 contains 17 residues. The CDR3 protein is CASSLRGGYSSTDTQYF. The CDR3 nucleotides are TGTGCCAGCAGTTTGCGGGGAGGTTATTCAAGCACAGATACGCAGTATTTT.

V usage is TRBV6-6 and J usage is TRBJ1-5; TRBD1 is a possible D gene (5 bases). V gave up 6 bases and J gave up 9 bases, with 15 bases separating them. CDR3 length: 13 amino acids. Germline CDR1 MNHNY, CDR2 SVGAGI (reference sequence). The CDR3 DNA follows: TGTGCCAGCAGCGAATGGGACTCTCGGCCCCAGCATTTT. It specifies CASSEWDSRPQHF.

The chain links TRBV20-1 to TRBJ2-3; the match to TRBD2 covers 8 bases. The CDR3 spans 15 residues. The germline gives CDR1 DFQATT, CDR2 SNEGSKA (reference sequence). V lost 6 bases and J lost 3; bases outside the gene matches: 11. CDR3 nucleotides: TGCAGTGCCCCGCGCCGGGGGGGGATTACAGATACGCAGTATTTT. It codes for CSAPRRGGITDTQYF.

V and J are TRBV20-1 and TRBJ1-6; D possibly corresponds to TRBD1 (6 bases). The CDR3 totals 15 residues. Trimming removed 6 bases from V and 4 bases from J, with 16 bases in between. Germline V gives CDR1 DFQATT, CDR2 SNEGSKA (reference sequence). CDR3 DNA: TGCAGTGCGTTGGGTCCGGGACAATATAATTCACCCCTCCACTTT. This encodes CSALGPGQYNSPLHF.

Only a few counts were recorded for this clonotype. The chain links TRBV20-1 to TRBJ2-1, with D possibly called TRBD1 or TRBD2 (5 bases each). CDR1 is DFQATT and CDR2 is SNEGSKA in the germline V gene (reference sequence). This CDR3 comprises 10 residues. The ends were cut back, 2 bases at V and 14 bases at J, with 10 bases in the middle. CDR3 DNA sequence: TGCAGTGCTAGAATGATGGGGGAGTTCTTC. This translates into CSARMMGEFF.